The entry that follows covers one TCR beta chain sequence. Its antigen is currently unknown. With 60 Vbeta and 13 Jbeta primers, the PCR was carried out. Assay used: immunoSEQ multiplex PCR; TCRdb lists only in-frame clones, some missing. The table includes about 160,000 clones, about 68% detected once. The germline CDR1 and CDR2 sequences are LGHNA and YSLEER. The CDR3 is 19 residues long. V gave up 1 base and J gave up 4 bases; unmatched junction bases: 15. The data originate from a study of cytomegalovirus exposure and HLA in healthy donors. Findings and limits, study-wide: Because they were indistinguishable, some V segments, including TRBV6-2 and TRBV6-3, were excluded.

The chain carries TRBV4-3 and TRBJ2-2; 7 nucleotides line up with TRBD2. This TCR was recovered from a female donor in good health and CMV-seronegative. Sequencing was done on a sample of PBMCs. CDR3 in DNA: TGCGCCAGCAGCCAAGGCCCCCCGAGGGAGGGCCTCATCACCGGGGAGCTGTTTTTT. Protein sequence: CASSQGPPREGLITGELFF.